This TCR beta chain appears in the sequencing data of a study of blood T cell repertoires in COVID-19. Measured with immunoSEQ multiplex PCR; TCRdb has only the in-frame clones, and not every one. The sample has fewer than 300,000 clones, 75% to 95% seen once. The origin of this receptor is a person in their late teens or twenties with COVID-19, enrolled during active disease. The specimen sequenced was peripheral blood.

The CDR3 loop reads CASRPSAGVVLGETQYF. The CDR3 DNA sequence: TGTGCCAGCAGACCCAGCGCCGGAGTGGTCCTTGGGGAGACCCAGTACTTC. The genes are TRBV28 and TRBJ2-5; D is uncertain. Germline V lookup: CDR1 MDHEN, CDR2 SYDVKM. The CDR3 is 17 amino acids. V was cut by 6 bases and J by 5 bases, with 25 bases left in between.